This T cell receptor (beta chain) was observed in a study of blood T cell repertoires in COVID-19. Overall study context: PBMCs, B-cell-depleted T cells, or T cells provided the cDNA or gDNA that made up the material.

This CDR3 contains 17 residues. Germline CDR1 is SEHNR and CDR2 is FQNEAQ (reference sequence). V lost 5 bases and J lost 2; bases outside the gene matches: 8. Original data processing: Researchers report that nucleated cell counts were estimated from reference gene primer amplification. Produced via immunoSEQ multiplex PCR; TCRdb's table is partial and in-frame only. D and trimming were read from the DNA, whereas the V and J calls and clone size are those reported in that table. The sample lists hundreds of thousands of clones; almost 85% were seen once. The sample was peripheral blood. The receptor was isolated from an elderly woman with acute or convalescent COVID-19. The gene calls are TRBV7-9 and TRBJ2-1, with TRBD2 identical over 11 bases. CDR3 protein: CASSPSPLAGAYNEQFF. The CDR3 DNA reads TGTGCCAGCAGCCCGTCCCCACTAGCGGGAGCCTACAATGAGCAGTTCTTC.